What follows describes a single TCR beta chain. The data are from a study of T cell responses to AZD1222 COVID-19 vaccine. Clones were sequenced by immunoSEQ multiplex PCR, and TCRdb holds only the in-frame ones, with some missing. The sample lists roughly 30,000 clones; 70% to 80% were seen once. The sequence was collected from an adult who received the AZD1222 COVID-19 vaccine. The starting material was peripheral blood, obtained 28 days after the second AZD1222 dose.

DNA of the CDR3: TGTGCCAGCAGCAAGGACAGGGGGCTTGGCTACACCTTC. The encoded protein is CASSKDRGLGYTF. The chain employs TRBV14 and TRBJ1-2; 11 positions match TRBD1. CDR1 and CDR2 (germline): SGHDN, FVKESK. V was clipped by 5 bases and J by 7 bases; unmatched bases: 3. This CDR3 has 13 amino acids.